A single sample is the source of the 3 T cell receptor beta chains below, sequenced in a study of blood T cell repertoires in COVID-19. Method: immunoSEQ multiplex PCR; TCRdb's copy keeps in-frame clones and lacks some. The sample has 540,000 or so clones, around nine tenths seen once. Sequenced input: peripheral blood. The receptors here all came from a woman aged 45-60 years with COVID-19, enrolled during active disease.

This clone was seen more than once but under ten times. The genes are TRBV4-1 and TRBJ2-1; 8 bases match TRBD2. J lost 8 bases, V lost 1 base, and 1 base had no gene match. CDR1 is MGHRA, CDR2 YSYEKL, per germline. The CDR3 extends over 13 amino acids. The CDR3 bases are TGCGCCAGCAGCCAAGTCGGGGGGGATGAGCAGTTCTTC. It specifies CASSQVGGDEQFF.

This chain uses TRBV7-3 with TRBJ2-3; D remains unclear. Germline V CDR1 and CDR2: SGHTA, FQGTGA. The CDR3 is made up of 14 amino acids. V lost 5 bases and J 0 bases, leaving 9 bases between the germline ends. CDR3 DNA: TGTGCCAGCAGCCCCGACATTAGCACAGATACGCAGTATTTT. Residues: CASSPDISTDTQYF.

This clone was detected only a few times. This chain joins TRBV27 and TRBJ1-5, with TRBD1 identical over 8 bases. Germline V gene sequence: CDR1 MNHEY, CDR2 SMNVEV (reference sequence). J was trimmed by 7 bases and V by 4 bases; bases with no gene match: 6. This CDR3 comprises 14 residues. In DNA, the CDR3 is TGTGCCAGCAGTTCGTACAGGGGGGCGCAGCCCCAGCATTTT. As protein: CASSSYRGAQPQHF.